Reported below is one T cell receptor (beta chain). The antigen is unknown. This sample was included in a study of cytomegalovirus exposure and HLA in healthy donors. General study findings and limits: Among TCR beta chains, those listed as cytomegalovirus-associated numbered about 150.

The CDR3 is 17 residues long. Germline lookup yields CDR1 SGHRS and CDR2 YFSETQ. Trimming removed 3 bases from V and 3 bases from J; junction bases left unmatched: 8. Some clones are missing from TCRdb's copy, which holds only in-frame ones; the method was immunoSEQ multiplex PCR. The profile shows about 270,000 clones, around 85% of them singletons. The TCR was taken from a young woman in good health and CMV-seronegative. The chain employs TRBV5-1 and TRBJ2-5, with 13 bases lining up with TRBD2. Sequencing was done on a sample of PBMCs. The CDR3: CASSSSTSGGAEETQYF. As DNA, the CDR3 is TGCGCCAGCAGCTCGAGTACTAGCGGGGGGGCGGAAGAGACCCAGTACTTC.